This TCR beta chain was recovered during a study of OX40 agonist ivuxolimab in advanced cancers. Germline values: CDR1 GTSNPN, CDR2 SVGIG (reference sequence). Trimming pared 4 bases from V and 0 bases from J, leaving 13 bases between. This CDR3 has 15 residues. The assay was immunoSEQ multiplex PCR, and TCRdb's table has in-frame clones only and misses some. This table holds around 100,000 clones, around 87% found once. The sequenced sample was CD4+ or CD8+ T cells sorted from blood, obtained in a trial of the OX40 agonist ivuxolimab. The rearrangement joins TRBV30 to TRBJ1-3, with D perhaps TRBD1 (5 bases). The source is an adult with an advanced solid tumor such as melanoma, head and neck, liver or kidney cancer. The CDR3 DNA is TGTGCCTGGACCGGGACTTCCAACTCTGGAAACACCATATATTTT. Its protein is CAWTGTSNSGNTIYF.